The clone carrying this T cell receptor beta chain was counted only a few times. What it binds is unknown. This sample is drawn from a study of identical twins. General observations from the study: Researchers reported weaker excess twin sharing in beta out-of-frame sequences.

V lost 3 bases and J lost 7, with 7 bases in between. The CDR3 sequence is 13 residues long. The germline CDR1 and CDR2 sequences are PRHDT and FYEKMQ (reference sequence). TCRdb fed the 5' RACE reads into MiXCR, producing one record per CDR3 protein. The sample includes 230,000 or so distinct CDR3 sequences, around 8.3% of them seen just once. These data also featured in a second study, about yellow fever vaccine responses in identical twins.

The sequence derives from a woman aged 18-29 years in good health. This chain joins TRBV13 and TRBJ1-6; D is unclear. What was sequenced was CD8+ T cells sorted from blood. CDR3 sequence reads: CASSFGPNSPLHF. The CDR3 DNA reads TGTGCCAGCAGCTTTGGGCCAAATTCACCCCTCCACTTT.